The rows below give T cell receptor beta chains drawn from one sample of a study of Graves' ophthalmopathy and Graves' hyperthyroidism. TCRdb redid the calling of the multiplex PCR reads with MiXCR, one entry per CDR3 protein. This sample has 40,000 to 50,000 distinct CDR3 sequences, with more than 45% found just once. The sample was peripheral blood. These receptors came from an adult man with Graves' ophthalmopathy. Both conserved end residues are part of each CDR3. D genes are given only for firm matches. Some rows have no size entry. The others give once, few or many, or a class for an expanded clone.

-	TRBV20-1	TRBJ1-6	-	TGCAGTGCTAGAGATAGGCCGGGAAACTATAATTCACCCCTCCACTTT	CSARDRPGNYNSPLHF
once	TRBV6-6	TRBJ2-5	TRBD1	TGTGCCAGCAGTTATGGCAGGGGGGAGACCCAGTACTTC	CASSYGRGETQYF
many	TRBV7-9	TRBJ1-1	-	TGTGCCAGCAGCCCTGACAGTAACACTGAAGCTTTCTTT	CASSPDSNTEAFF
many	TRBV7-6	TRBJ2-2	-	TGTGCCAGCAGCTTATACACCACCGGGGAGCTGTTTTTT	CASSLYTTGELFF
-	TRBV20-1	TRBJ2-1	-	TGCAGTGCTAGGGGACACTACAATGAGCAGTTCTTC	CSARGHYNEQFF
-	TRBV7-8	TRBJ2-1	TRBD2	TGTGCCAGCAGCATGCGAGACCACGGGGGGGATGAGCAGTTCTTC	CASSMRDHGGDEQFF
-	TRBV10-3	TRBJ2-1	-	TGTGCCATCAGTGAAGTCCGGCCGAATTACAATGAGCAGTTCTTT	CAISEVRPNYNEQFF
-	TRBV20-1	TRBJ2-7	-	TGCAGTGCGACGACAGGAACCTACGAGCAGTACTTC	CSATTGTYEQYF
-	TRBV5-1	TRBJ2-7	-	TGCGCTAGCAGCTTGGACCCGAGACGGGACTACGAGCAGTACTTC	CASSLDPRRDYEQYF
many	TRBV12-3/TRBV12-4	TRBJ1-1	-	TGTGCCAGCAGTTCGATTGGACAGCACACTGAAGCTTTCTTT	CASSSIGQHTEAFF
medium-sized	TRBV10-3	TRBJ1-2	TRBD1	TGTGCCATCGGGACCGGACAGGCTAACTATGGCTACACCTTC	CAIGTGQANYGYTF
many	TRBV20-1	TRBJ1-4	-	TGCAGTGCTCCACAGGCCAATGAAAAACTGTTTTTT	CSAPQANEKLFF
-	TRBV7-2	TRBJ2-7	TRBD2	TGTGCCAGCAGCTTATTGGGCACTAGCGGGAGTGGGGACGAGCAGTACTTC	CASSLLGTSGSGDEQYF
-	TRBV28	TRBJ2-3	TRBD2	TGTGCCAGCAGACTTCTAGCGGGAGGGACCACAGATACGCAGTATTTT	CASRLLAGGTTDTQYF
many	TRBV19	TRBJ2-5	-	TGTGCCAGTAGTATAGGAGGGAGGGGGGGGGGTCAAGAGACCCAGTACTTC	CASSIGGRGGGQETQYF